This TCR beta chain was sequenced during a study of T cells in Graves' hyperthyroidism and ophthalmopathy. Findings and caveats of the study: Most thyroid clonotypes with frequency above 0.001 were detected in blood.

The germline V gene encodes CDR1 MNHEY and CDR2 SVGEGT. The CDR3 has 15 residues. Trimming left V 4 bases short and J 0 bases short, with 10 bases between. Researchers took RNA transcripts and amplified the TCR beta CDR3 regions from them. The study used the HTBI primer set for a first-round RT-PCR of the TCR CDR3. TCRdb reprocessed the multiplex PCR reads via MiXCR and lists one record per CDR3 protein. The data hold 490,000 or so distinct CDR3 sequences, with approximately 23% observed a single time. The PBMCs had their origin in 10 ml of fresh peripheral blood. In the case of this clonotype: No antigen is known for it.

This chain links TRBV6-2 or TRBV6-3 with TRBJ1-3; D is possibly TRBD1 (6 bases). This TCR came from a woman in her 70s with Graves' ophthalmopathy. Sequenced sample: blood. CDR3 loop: CASSSGQISGNTIYF. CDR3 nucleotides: TGTGCCAGCAGTTCCGGACAGATCTCTGGAAACACCATATATTTT.